A selection of T cell receptor beta chains follows, all from one sample in a study of Graves' ophthalmopathy and Graves' hyperthyroidism. Using its own MiXCR run on the multiplex PCR reads, TCRdb lists one record per CDR3 protein. Here the sample spans under 250,000 distinct CDR3 sequences, roughly 29% being singletons. The sequencing input was peripheral blood. The receptor set was obtained from a man between 50 and 59 years old with Graves' ophthalmopathy. Both conserved end residues are trimmed from each CDR3.

j_gene | v_gene | CDR3aa
TRBJ1-1 | TRBV28 | ASSWVGRDYTEAF
TRBJ2-7 | TRBV2 | ASSDSGLSTYEQY
TRBJ1-2 | TRBV28 | ASSPWMAYGYT
TRBJ1-6 | TRBV7-2 | ASRMGPSASALH
TRBJ2-7 | TRBV7-8 | ASSPTTSGNYEQY
TRBJ1-1 | TRBV29-1 | SAGQGGDTEAF
TRBJ1-1 | TRBV10-3 | AISGPGGWTEAF
TRBJ1-3 | TRBV12-3/TRBV12-4 | ASDRNSGNTIY
TRBJ1-6 | TRBV7-9 | ASSLNSGDSPLH
TRBJ2-7 | TRBV10-1 | ASRRDSGSYEQY
TRBJ2-2 | TRBV6-2/TRBV6-3 | ASSYAGTRRTGELF
TRBJ2-7 | TRBV28 | ASSVNRGPQYYEQY
TRBJ1-6 | TRBV12-3/TRBV12-4 | ASSSGQPSSYNSPLH
TRBJ1-6 | TRBV11-2 | ASSPGEGRLNSPLH
TRBJ1-6 | TRBV12-3/TRBV12-4 | ASSFGRVSPLH
TRBJ1-1 | TRBV6-1 | ATSRGMDTEAF
TRBJ1-2 | TRBV4-1 | ASSRGGQGAGVGYT
TRBJ2-7 | TRBV19 | ASSEPRTGGIYEQY
TRBJ1-1 | TRBV12-3/TRBV12-4 | ASRYRTGGDTEAF
TRBJ1-3 | TRBV11-2 | ASSQSGNTIY
TRBJ2-7 | TRBV7-3 | ASSLKLEVVHAYEQY
TRBJ1-2 | TRBV7-2 | ASSLASGNYGYT
TRBJ2-7 | TRBV6-1 | ATYRDNSYEQY
TRBJ1-1 | TRBV6-6 | ASSYSPKTSTTEAF
TRBJ2-2 | TRBV5-1 | ASSLAGDSGTGELF
TRBJ2-7 | TRBV10-3 | AIRGQSYEQY
TRBJ2-5 | TRBV7-2 | ASSSYGVWETQY
TRBJ2-7 | TRBV30 | AWSVMRREQY
TRBJ1-2 | TRBV9 | ASSVLGNYGYT
TRBJ2-5 | TRBV7-8 | ASSLARSDDQETQY
TRBJ2-2 | TRBV28 | ASRTSGGVTGELF
TRBJ1-5 | TRBV18 | ASSPGTGGVSNQPQH
TRBJ2-7 | TRBV10-3 | AISAAGVNEQY
TRBJ1-5 | TRBV6-5 | ASSYSRTNQPQH
TRBJ1-3 | TRBV7-6 | ASSTSRDRNLMDSGNTIY
TRBJ2-1 | TRBV6-5 | ASRRPTGNEQF